This T cell receptor beta chain was profiled in a study of blood T cell repertoires in COVID-19. Study-level information: Samples came from the United States, Italy and Spain, spanning acute and convalescent COVID-19. Nucleic acid was either cDNA or gDNA, and it came from T cells, B-cell-depleted T cells, or PBMCs.

Original analysis: Reference gene primer amplification yielded estimated nucleated cell counts. The protocol was immunoSEQ multiplex PCR, while the TCRdb copy is restricted to in-frame clones and leaves out a portion. V and J calls and clone size are given by that table; D and trimming were obtained from the DNA. Altogether nearly 300,000 clones are present, about 87% being singletons, with the ten largest covering approximately 7%. After removal of 6 bases from V and 2 bases from J, the junction contained 6 bases not matched to a gene. There are 14 residues in the CDR3. Per the germline V gene, CDR1 is SGHNT and CDR2 is YYREEE (reference sequence).

The chain couples TRBV5-4 to TRBJ2-5; 8 nucleotides agree with TRBD2. Sequenced sample: peripheral blood. This TCR came from a woman in her thirties who had recovered from COVID-19. The CDR3 sequence: CASKPSGGQETQYF. In DNA form, the CDR3 reads TGTGCCAGCAAACCGTCGGGGGGGCAAGAGACCCAGTACTTC. Filled out from reference TRBV5-4 and TRBJ2-5, the complete variable domain reads ETGVTQSPTHLIKTRGQQVTLRCSSQSGHNTVSWYQQALGQGPQFIFQYYREEENGRGNFPPRFSGLQFPNYSSELNVNALELDDSALYLCASKPSGGQETQYFGPGTRLLVL.